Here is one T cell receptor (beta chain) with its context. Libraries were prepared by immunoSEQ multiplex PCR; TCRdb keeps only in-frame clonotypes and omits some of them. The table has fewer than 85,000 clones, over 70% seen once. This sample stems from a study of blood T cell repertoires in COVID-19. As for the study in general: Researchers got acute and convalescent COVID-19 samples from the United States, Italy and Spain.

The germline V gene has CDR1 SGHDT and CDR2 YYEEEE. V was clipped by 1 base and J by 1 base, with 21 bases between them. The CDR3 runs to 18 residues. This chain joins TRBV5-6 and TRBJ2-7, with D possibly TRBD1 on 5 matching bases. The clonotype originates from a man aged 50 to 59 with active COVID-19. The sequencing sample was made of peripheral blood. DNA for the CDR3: TGTGCCAGCAGCTTGAGGGGCCCCATTCGGAAGGGGTCCTACGAGCAGTACTTC. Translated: CASSLRGPIRKGSYEQYF.